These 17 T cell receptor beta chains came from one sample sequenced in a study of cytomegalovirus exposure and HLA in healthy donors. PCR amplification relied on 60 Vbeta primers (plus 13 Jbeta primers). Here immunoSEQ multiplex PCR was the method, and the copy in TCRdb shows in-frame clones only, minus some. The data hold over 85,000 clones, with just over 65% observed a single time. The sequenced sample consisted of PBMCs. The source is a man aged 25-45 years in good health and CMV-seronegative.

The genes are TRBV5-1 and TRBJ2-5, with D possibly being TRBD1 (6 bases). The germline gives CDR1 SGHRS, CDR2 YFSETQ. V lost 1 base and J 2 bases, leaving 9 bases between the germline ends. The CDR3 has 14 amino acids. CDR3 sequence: CASSLKTGQETQYF. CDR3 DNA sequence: TGCGCCAGCAGCTTGAAGACAGGACAAGAGACCCAGTACTTC.

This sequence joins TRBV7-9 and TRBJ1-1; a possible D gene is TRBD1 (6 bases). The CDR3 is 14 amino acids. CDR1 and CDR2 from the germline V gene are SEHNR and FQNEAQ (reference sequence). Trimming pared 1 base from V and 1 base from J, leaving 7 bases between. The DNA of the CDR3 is TGTGCCAGCAGCTTAGGGACAGCGAACACTGAAGCTTTCTTT. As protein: CASSLGTANTEAFF.

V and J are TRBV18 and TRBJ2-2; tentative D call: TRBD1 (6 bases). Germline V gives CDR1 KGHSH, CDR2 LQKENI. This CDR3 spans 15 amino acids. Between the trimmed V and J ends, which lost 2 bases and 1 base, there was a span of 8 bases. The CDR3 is CASSPATGNTGELFF. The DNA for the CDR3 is TGTGCCAGCTCACCAGCGACAGGGAACACCGGGGAGCTGTTTTTT.

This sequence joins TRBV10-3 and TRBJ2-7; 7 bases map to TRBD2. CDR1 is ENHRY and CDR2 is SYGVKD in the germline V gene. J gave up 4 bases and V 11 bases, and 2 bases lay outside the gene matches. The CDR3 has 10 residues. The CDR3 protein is CAAGDYEQYF. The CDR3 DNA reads TGTGCCGCGGGAGATTACGAGCAGTACTTC.

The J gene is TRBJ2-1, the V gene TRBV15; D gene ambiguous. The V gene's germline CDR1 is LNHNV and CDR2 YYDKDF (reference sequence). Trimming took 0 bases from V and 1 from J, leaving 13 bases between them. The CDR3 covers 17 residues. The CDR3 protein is CATSRDLLVVSYNEQFF. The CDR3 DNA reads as TGTGCCACCAGCAGAGATCTATTAGTTGTATCCTACAATGAGCAGTTCTTC.

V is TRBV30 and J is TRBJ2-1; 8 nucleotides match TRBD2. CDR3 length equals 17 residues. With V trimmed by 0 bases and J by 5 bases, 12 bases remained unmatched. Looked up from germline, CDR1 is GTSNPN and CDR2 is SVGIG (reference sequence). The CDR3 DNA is TGTGCCTGGAGTGTAGGTCTGGGGGGCGGGAGGAACAATGAGCAGTTCTTC. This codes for CAWSVGLGGGRNNEQFF.

The CDR3, as DNA: TGTGCCAGCAGTTACTCGTTGGGGCAGATAGAGCAGTACTTC. Encoded protein: CASSYSLGQIEQYF. This chain joins TRBV6-5 and TRBJ2-7; TRBD1 might be the D (5 bases). The CDR3 totals 14 residues. Trimming took off 0 bases at V and 7 bases at J, with 13 bases between the two ends. Germline CDR1 and CDR2: MNHEY and SVGAGI.

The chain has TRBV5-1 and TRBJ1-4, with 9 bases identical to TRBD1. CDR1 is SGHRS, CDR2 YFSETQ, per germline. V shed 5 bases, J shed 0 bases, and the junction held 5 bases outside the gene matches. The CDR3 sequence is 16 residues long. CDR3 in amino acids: CASRTGTGTTNEKLFF. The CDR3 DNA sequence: TGCGCCAGCAGAACCGGGACAGGGACAACTAATGAAAAACTGTTTTTT.

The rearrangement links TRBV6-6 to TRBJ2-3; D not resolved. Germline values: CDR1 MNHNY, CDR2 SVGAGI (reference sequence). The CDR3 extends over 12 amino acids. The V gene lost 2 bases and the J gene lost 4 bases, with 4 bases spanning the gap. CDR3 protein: CASSYEADTQYF. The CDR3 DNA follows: TGTGCCAGCAGTTACGAGGCAGATACGCAGTATTTT.

CDR3 nucleotide sequence: TGTGCCAGTAGAAGACCCGGACAGGCCCAAAGAAACACCATATATTTT. Protein sequence: CASRRPGQAQRNTIYF. This sequence joins TRBV19 and TRBJ1-3; 7 bases line up with TRBD1. Germline CDR1 reads LNHDA; CDR2 reads SQIVND (reference sequence). Trimming at V came to 6 bases and at J to 5 bases, leaving 13 bases not matched to a gene. The CDR3 runs to 16 residues.

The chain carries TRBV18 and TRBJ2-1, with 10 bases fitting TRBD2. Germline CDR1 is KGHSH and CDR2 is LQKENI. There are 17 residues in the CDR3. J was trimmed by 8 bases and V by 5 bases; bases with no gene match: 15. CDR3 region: CASSAASGRGSEHEQFF. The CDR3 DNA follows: TGTGCCAGCTCAGCGGCTAGCGGGAGAGGTTCGGAGCATGAGCAGTTCTTC.

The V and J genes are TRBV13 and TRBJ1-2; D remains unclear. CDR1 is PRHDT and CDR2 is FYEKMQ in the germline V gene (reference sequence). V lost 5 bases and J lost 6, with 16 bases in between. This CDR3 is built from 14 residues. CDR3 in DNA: TGTGCCAGCAGCCTGTGGAACAGAGAAGATGGCTACACCTTC. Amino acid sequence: CASSLWNREDGYTF.

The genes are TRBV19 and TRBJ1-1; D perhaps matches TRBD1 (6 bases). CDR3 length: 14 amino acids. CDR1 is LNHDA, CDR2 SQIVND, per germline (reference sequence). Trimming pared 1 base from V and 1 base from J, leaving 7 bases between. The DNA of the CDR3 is TGTGCCAGTAGTATAGCCAGGGGGAACACTGAAGCTTTCTTT. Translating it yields CASSIARGNTEAFF.

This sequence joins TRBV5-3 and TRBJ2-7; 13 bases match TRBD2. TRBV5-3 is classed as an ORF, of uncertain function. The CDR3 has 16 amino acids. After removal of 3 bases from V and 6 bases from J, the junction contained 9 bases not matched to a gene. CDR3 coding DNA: TGTGCCAGAAGCTCCGCGACTAGCGGGGGGATGTTCGAGCAGTACTTC. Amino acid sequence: CARSSATSGGMFEQYF.

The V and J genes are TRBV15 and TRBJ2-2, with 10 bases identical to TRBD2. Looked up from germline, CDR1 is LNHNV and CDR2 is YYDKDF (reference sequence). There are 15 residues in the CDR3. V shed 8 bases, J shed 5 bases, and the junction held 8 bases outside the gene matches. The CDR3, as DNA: TGTGCCACCCGGGGGCTAGCGGGAGAAACCGGGGAGCTGTTTTTT. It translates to CATRGLAGETGELFF.

The CDR3 sequence is CASSYALERYTEAFF. The DNA for the CDR3 is TGTGCCAGCAGTTACGCTCTGGAGAGGTACACTGAAGCTTTCTTT. This chain joins TRBV6-5 and TRBJ1-1, with D hard to call. The CDR3 has 15 amino acids. Germline assignment: CDR1 MNHEY and CDR2 SVGAGI. The V gene lost 2 bases and the J gene lost 3 bases, with 13 bases spanning the gap.

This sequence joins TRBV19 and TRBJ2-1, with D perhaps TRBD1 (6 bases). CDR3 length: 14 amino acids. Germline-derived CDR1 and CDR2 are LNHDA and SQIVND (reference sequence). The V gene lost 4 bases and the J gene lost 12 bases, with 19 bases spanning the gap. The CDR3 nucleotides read TGTGCCAGTAGTAAATCCGGGACACCAGAAGGGCAGTTCTTC. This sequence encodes CASSKSGTPEGQFF. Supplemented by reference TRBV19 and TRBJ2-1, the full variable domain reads DGGITQSPKYLFRKEGQNVTLSCEQNLNHDAMYWYRQDPGQGLRLIYYSQIVNDFQKGDIAEGYSVSREKKESFPLTVTSAQKNPTAFYLCASSKSGTPEGQFFGPGTRLTVL.